This T cell receptor (beta chain) was sequenced for a study of blood T cell repertoires in COVID-19. About the study: COVID-19 samples, acute and convalescent, were from the United States, Italy and Spain.

Unmatched junction bases numbered 11, after V lost 4 bases and J lost 5 bases. Germline V gives CDR1 SGHDT, CDR2 YYEEEE. The CDR3 loop spans 16 amino acids. Authors' methods: Quantification of nucleated cells was approximated via reference gene primer amplification. TCRdb's table, derived via immunoSEQ multiplex PCR, lists solely in-frame clones and lacks some. V, J and clone size were drawn from that table, and D and trimming were deduced from the DNA. The sample lists more than 150,000 clones, about four fifths occurring once. The source is a woman of 80 years or more with COVID-19, enrolled during active disease. The sample consisted of peripheral blood. The rearrangement links TRBV5-6 to TRBJ1-4; 7 bases match TRBD1. CDR3 bases: TGTGCCAGCAGCAGAATGGGACAGAACCTAAATGAAAAACTGTTTTTT. Residues: CASSRMGQNLNEKLFF. Variable domain in full (rest from reference TRBV5-6 and TRBJ1-4): DAGVTQSPTHLIKTRGQQVTLRCSPKSGHDTVSWYQQALGQGPQFIFQYYEEEERQRGNFPDRFSGHQFPNYSSELNVNALLLGDSALYLCASSRMGQNLNEKLFFGSGTQLSVL.